Listed here are 20 T cell receptor beta chains from one sample, sequenced in a study of blood T cell repertoires in COVID-19. Sequencing used immunoSEQ multiplex PCR; TCRdb keeps in-frame clones, though not all of them. There are approximately 230,000 clones in the sample; 86% occur only once, and over 2% lies in the top ten. Sequencing was performed on peripheral blood. The receptors were sampled from a young man who had recovered from COVID-19.

A single count supports this clone. The rearrangement joins TRBV5-1 to TRBJ2-7; the match to TRBD2 covers 12 bases. CDR3 size: 16 residues. In germline, CDR1 is SGHRS, CDR2 YFSETQ. J gave up 0 bases and V 4 bases, and 5 bases lay outside the gene matches. The CDR3 is CASSTRTSGDSYEQYF. CDR3 in DNA: TGCGCCAGCAGCACCCGGACTAGCGGGGACTCCTACGAGCAGTACTTC. The full variable domain, its missing parts supplied by reference TRBV5-1 and TRBJ2-7, is KAGVTQTPRYLIKTRGQQVTLSCSPISGHRSVSWYQQTPGQGLQFLFEYFSETQRNKGNFPGRFSGRQFSNSRSEMNVSTLELGDSALYLCASSTRTSGDSYEQYFGPGTRLTVT.

V gene TRBV9 combines with J gene TRBJ2-5; TRBD1 is a possible D gene (6 bases). V was trimmed by 2 bases and J by 1 base, leaving 12 bases between them. Germline assignment: CDR1 SGDLS and CDR2 YYNGEE. The CDR3 is made up of 15 amino acids. CDR3 region: CASSVNLGGQETQYF. CDR3 sequence (DNA): TGTGCCAGCAGCGTTAATTTAGGGGGCCAAGAGACCCAGTACTTC.

The rearrangement links TRBV12-1 to TRBJ2-3; the table's D gene call, TRBD2, was not cross checked with the DNA. TRBV12-1 is classified as a pseudogene. CDR3 size: 15 residues. The CDR3 DNA is TGTGCCAGCAGCTTTCGGGGGTCGGGCCGAGATACGCAGTATTTT. It is translated as CASSFRGSGRDTQYF.

On this clone itself: The junction shows a germline mismatch at one end, possibly a read error. V gene TRBV10-2 combines with J gene TRBJ1-1; D gene uncertain. From germline, CDR1 is WSHSY and CDR2 SAAADI. The CDR3 loop spans 12 amino acids. CDR3 DNA sequence: TGCGCCAGCAGTGTTGGTACGGGGAAGTCCTCATTT. Protein sequence: CASSVGTGKSSF.

Only a few counts were recorded for this clone. V and J are TRBV5-6 and TRBJ1-5, with D possibly TRBD1 on 5 matching bases. Deletions cut 1 base from V and 4 bases from J, with 21 bases between. This CDR3 contains 18 residues. CDR1 is SGHDT and CDR2 is YYEEEE in the germline V gene. CDR3 coding DNA: TGTGCCAGCAGCTTGAAGAGACAGCCCTTAGGTGGTAATCAGCCCCAGCATTTT. It translates to CASSLKRQPLGGNQPQHF. Variable domain in full (rest from reference TRBV5-6 and TRBJ1-5): DAGVTQSPTHLIKTRGQQVTLRCSPKSGHDTVSWYQQALGQGPQFIFQYYEEEERQRGNFPDRFSGHQFPNYSSELNVNALLLGDSALYLCASSLKRQPLGGNQPQHFGDGTRLSIL.

The chain couples TRBV6-5 to TRBJ1-5; 8 nucleotides align to TRBD1. The CDR3 sequence is 15 residues long. Germline V CDR1 and CDR2: MNHEY, SVGAGI. The trim removed 8 bases at V and 1 base at J, leaving 7 bases unmatched. CDR3 DNA: TGTGCCAGCGCCGGACAGGGAGGAAGCAATCAGCCCCAGCATTTT. Protein: CASAGQGGSNQPQHF.

The chain uses TRBV4-2 and TRBJ2-7; 11 bases match TRBD2. V lost 0 bases to trimming and J lost 0 bases; unmatched junction nucleotides: 13. The CDR3 totals 20 residues. Germline-derived CDR1 and CDR2 are LGHNA and YNFKEQ. The CDR3 loop reads CASSQDFRGTSGLISYEQYF. CDR3 nucleotide sequence: TGTGCCAGCAGCCAAGATTTTAGAGGGACTAGCGGCTTAATCTCCTACGAGCAGTACTTC.

This chain uses TRBV11-2 with TRBJ1-1, with D uncertain. CDR3 length: 15 amino acids. The V gene lost 2 bases and the J gene lost 8 bases, with 18 bases spanning the gap. Germline CDR1 reads SGHAT; CDR2 reads FQNNGV. CDR3 residues: CASSLLSPTIAEAFF. The CDR3 bases are TGTGCCAGCAGCTTATTGAGCCCGACAATTGCAGAAGCTTTCTTT.

The rearrangement links TRBV6-5 to TRBJ2-7; 12 bases agree with TRBD2. From germline, CDR1 is MNHEY and CDR2 SVGAGI. J gave up 7 bases and V 5 bases, and 3 bases lay outside the gene matches. CDR3 length: 13 amino acids. Written as DNA, the CDR3 is TGTGCCAGCAGTCACCTAGCGGGGGGGGAGCAGTACTTC. It yields the protein CASSHLAGGEQYF.

V gene TRBV7-9 combines with J gene TRBJ2-2; 8 positions match TRBD1. CDR1 and CDR2 (germline): SEHNR, FQNEAQ (reference sequence). The CDR3 has 15 amino acids. V gave up 5 bases and J gave up 6 bases; unmatched junction bases: 8. CDR3 residues: CASSKTGESPGELFF. In DNA, the CDR3 is TGTGCCAGCAGCAAGACAGGGGAAAGCCCCGGGGAGCTGTTTTTT.

V is TRBV11-2 and J is TRBJ1-2; TRBD1 is a possible D gene (6 bases). Germline-derived CDR1 and CDR2 are SGHAT and FQNNGV. The CDR3 length is 16 residues. The ends were cut back, 5 bases at V and 4 bases at J, with 20 bases in the middle. CDR3 DNA sequence: TGTGCCAGCAGCCCCTCCCTCGGAGACAGGTCCTATGGCTACACCTTC. Translation: CASSPSLGDRSYGYTF.

The rearrangement uses TRBV7-9 and TRBJ2-3; 7 nucleotides align to TRBD2. CDR3 length: 12 amino acids. The V gene end was trimmed by 9 bases and the J gene end by 1 base; junction bases not matched to a gene: 1. The V gene's germline CDR1 is SEHNR and CDR2 FQNEAQ (reference sequence). The CDR3 loop reads CASTSGTDTQYF. CDR3 bases: TGTGCCAGTACTAGCGGCACAGATACGCAGTATTTT.

V usage is TRBV13 and J usage is TRBJ2-5; the D gene is possibly TRBD1 (6 bases). Germline CDR1 PRHDT, CDR2 FYEKMQ (reference sequence). The CDR3 length is 13 residues. V was cut by 2 bases and J by 4 bases, with 8 bases left in between. CDR3 in amino acids: CASSLRGGETQYF. The CDR3 nucleotides read TGTGCCAGCAGCTTAAGAGGGGGAGAGACCCAGTACTTC.

A few counts support this clone. The rearrangement uses TRBV6-2 or TRBV6-3 and TRBJ2-5, with 11 bases lining up with TRBD2. Germline CDR1 reads MNHEY; CDR2 reads SVGEGT. J was trimmed by 4 bases and V by 5 bases; bases with no gene match: 6. The CDR3 sequence is 15 residues long. This chain's CDR3 is CASSISGGASETQYF. Here the CDR3 DNA reads TGTGCCAGCAGTATTAGCGGGGGGGCCTCAGAGACCCAGTACTTC.

J is TRBJ2-3 and V is TRBV7-9, with D maybe TRBD1 (6 bases). In germline, CDR1 is SEHNR, CDR2 FQNEAQ (reference sequence). The CDR3 sequence is 14 residues long. Trimming removed 5 bases at V and 3 bases at J, with 12 bases between. The CDR3: CASSIGQLTDTQYF. CDR3 DNA: TGTGCCAGCAGCATCGGACAGTTGACAGATACGCAGTATTTT.

This rearrangement joins TRBV5-4 to TRBJ2-5, with 7 bases that match TRBD2. V shed 0 bases, J shed 2 bases, and the junction held 10 bases outside the gene matches. Germline CDR1 reads SGHNT; CDR2 reads YYREEE (reference sequence). CDR3 length equals 17 residues. CDR3 region: CASSLDPAGPTQETQYF. The CDR3 region has the DNA TGTGCCAGCAGCTTGGACCCAGCGGGGCCTACTCAAGAGACCCAGTACTTC.

CDR3 protein: CASNDRGLGDTQYF. The CDR3 DNA is TGTGCCAGCAACGACAGGGGGCTAGGAGATACGCAGTATTTT. The chain has TRBV6-5 and TRBJ2-3, with TRBD1 identical over 10 bases. Trimming at V came to 7 bases and at J to 5 bases, leaving 6 bases not matched to a gene. This CDR3 is 14 amino acids long. In germline, CDR1 is MNHEY, CDR2 SVGAGI.

V and J are TRBV30 and TRBJ2-5; 9 positions match TRBD1. V was clipped by 2 bases and J by 7 bases; unmatched bases: 11. The CDR3 runs 15 residues. Germline assignment: CDR1 GTSNPN and CDR2 SVGIG (reference sequence). CDR3 in DNA: TGTGCCTGGAGTCCCCGGGACAGGGTACCCGGGACCCAGTACTTC. Translation gives CAWSPRDRVPGTQYF.

The chain combines TRBV18 with TRBJ1-5; no definite D call. V dropped 2 bases and J dropped 2 bases, with 13 bases sitting between them. This CDR3 is built from 16 residues. Germline V gene lookup returns CDR1 KGHSH and CDR2 LQKENI. The CDR3: CASSPSSGVGNQPQHF. Here the CDR3 DNA reads TGTGCCAGCTCACCAAGTTCCGGGGTCGGCAATCAGCCCCAGCATTTT.

The chain uses TRBV29-1 and TRBJ1-1; 7 bases align to TRBD1. Germline V gene sequence: CDR1 SQVTM, CDR2 ANQGSEA. The CDR3 loop spans 11 amino acids. For the CDR3, the DNA is TGCAGTGGAGACAGGGAAGGAGCGGCTTTCTTT. Amino acid sequence: CSGDREGAAFF.